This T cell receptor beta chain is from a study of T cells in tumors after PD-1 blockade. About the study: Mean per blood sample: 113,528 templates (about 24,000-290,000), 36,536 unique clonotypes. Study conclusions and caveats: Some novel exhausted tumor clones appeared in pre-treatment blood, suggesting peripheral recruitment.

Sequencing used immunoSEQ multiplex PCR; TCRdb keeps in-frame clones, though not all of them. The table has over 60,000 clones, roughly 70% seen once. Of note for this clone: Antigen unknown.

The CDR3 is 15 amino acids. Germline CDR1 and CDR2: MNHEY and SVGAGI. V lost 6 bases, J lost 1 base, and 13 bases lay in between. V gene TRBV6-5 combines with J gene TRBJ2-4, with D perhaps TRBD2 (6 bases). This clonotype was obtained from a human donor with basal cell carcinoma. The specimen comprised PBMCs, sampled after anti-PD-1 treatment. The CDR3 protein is CASRADYLAKNIQYF. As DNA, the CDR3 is TGTGCCAGCAGAGCGGACTATCTGGCCAAAAACATTCAGTACTTC.